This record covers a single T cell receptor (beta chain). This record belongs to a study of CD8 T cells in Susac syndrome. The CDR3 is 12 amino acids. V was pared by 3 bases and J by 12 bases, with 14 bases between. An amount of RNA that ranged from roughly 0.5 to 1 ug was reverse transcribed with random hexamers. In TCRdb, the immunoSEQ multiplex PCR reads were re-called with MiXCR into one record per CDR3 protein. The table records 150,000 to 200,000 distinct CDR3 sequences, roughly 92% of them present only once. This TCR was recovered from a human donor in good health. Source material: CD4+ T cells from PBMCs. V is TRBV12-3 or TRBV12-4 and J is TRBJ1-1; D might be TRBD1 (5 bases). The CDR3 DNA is TGTGCCAGCAGTTTCCGAGCAGGGTGGACTTTCTTT. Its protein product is CASSFRAGWTFF.